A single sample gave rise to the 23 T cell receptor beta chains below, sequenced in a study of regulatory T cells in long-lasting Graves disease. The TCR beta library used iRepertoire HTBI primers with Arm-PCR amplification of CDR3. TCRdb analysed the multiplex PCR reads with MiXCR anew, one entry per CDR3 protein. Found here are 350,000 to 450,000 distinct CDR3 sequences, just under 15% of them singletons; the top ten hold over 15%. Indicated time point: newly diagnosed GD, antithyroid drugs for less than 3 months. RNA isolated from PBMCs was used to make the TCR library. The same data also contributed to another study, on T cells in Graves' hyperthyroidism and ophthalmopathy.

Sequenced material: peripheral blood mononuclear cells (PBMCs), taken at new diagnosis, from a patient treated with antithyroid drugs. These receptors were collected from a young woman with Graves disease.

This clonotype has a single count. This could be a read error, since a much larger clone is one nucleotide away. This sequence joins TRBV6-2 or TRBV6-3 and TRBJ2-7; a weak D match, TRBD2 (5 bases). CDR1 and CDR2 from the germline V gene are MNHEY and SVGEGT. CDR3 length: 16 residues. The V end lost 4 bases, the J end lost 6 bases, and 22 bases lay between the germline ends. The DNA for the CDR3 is TGTGCCAGCAGTTCCCGGCGCGAGAGCGGTGGGCTCGAGCAGTACTTC. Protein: CASSSRRESGGLEQYF.

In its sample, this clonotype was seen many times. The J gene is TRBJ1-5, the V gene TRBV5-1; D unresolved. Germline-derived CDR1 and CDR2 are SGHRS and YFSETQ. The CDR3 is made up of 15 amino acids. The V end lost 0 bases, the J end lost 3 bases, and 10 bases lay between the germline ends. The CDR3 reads CASSLAGHFNQPQHF. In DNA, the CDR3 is TGCGCCAGCAGCTTGGCCGGCCATTTCAATCAGCCCCAGCATTTT.

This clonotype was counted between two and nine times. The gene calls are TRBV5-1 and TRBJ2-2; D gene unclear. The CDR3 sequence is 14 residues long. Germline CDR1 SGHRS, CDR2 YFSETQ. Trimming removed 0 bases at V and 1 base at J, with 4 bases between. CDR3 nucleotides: TGCGCCAGCAGCTTGGGCAAGAACACCGGGGAGCTGTTTTTT. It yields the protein CASSLGKNTGELFF.

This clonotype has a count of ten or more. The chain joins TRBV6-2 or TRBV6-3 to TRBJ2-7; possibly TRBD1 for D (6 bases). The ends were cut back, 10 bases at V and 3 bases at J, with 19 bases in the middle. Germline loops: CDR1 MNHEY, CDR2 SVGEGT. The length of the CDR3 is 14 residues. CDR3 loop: CATTRWDTDYEQYF. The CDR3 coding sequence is TGTGCCACTACGAGGTGGGACACAGACTACGAGCAGTACTTC.

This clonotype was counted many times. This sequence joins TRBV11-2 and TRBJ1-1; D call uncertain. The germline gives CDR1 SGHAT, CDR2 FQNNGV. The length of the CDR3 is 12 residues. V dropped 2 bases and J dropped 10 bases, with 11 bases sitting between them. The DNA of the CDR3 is TGTGCCAGCAGCTTACTTAGGGATCCAGCTTTCTTT. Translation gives CASSLLRDPAFF.

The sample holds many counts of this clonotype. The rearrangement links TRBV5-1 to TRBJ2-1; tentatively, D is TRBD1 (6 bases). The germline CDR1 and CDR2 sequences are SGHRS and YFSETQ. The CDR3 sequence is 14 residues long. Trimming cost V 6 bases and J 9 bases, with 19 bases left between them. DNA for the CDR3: TGCGCCAGCACCCCCGGGCAGGGGAAAATTGAGCAGTTCTTC. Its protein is CASTPGQGKIEQFF.

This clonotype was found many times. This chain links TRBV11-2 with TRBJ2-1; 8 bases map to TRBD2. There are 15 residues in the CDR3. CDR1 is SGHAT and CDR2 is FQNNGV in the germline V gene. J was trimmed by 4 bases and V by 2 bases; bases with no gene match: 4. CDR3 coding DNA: TGTGCCAGCAGCTTACGAGCGGGAGATTACAATGAGCAGTTCTTC. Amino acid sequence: CASSLRAGDYNEQFF.

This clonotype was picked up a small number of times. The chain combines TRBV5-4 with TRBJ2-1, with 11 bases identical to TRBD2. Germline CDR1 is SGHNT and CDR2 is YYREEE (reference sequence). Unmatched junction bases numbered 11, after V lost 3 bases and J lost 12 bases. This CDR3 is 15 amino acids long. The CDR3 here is CASSSTGTSGRGQFF. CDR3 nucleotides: TGTGCCAGCAGCTCTACCGGGACTAGCGGTCGGGGGCAGTTCTTC.

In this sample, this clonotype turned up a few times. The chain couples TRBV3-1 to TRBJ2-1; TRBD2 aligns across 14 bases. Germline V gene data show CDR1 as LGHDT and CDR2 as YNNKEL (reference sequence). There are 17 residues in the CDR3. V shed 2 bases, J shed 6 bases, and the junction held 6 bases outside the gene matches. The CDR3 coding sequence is TGTGCCAGCAGCCAACCTTCGACTAGCGGGAGGGGCAATGAGCAGTTCTTC. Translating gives CASSQPSTSGRGNEQFF.

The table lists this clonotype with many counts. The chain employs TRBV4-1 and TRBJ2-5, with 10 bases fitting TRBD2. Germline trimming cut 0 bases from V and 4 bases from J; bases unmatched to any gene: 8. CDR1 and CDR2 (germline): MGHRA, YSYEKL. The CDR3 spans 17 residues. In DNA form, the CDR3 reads TGCGCCAGCAGCCAAGATTCTAGCGGGAGTTTGAGAGAGACCCAGTACTTC. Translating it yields CASSQDSSGSLRETQYF.

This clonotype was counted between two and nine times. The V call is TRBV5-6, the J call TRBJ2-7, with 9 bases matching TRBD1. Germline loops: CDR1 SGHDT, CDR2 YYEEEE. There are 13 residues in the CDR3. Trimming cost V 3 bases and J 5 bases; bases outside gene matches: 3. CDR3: CASSYRQGDEQYF. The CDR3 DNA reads TGTGCCAGCAGCTATAGACAGGGGGACGAGCAGTACTTC. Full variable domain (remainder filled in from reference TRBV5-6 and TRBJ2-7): DAGVTQSPTHLIKTRGQQVTLRCSPKSGHDTVSWYQQALGQGPQFIFQYYEEEERQRGNFPDRFSGHQFPNYSSELNVNALLLGDSALYLCASSYRQGDEQYFGPGTRLTVT.

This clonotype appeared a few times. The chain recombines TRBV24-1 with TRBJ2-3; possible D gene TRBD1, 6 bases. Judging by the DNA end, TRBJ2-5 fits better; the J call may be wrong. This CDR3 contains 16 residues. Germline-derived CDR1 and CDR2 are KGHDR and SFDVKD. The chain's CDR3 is CATSDSGPGTRETQYF. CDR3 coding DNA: TGTGCCACCAGTGATTCGGGCCCCGGGACAAGAGAGACCCAGTACTTC.

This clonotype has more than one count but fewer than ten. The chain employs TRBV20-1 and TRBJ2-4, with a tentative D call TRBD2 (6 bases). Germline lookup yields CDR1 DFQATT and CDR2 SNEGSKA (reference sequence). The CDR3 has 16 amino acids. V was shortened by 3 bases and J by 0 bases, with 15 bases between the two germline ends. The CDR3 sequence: CSASPLGGEAKNIQYF. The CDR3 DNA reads TGCAGTGCTAGTCCCTTGGGGGGTGAAGCCAAAAACATTCAGTACTTC.

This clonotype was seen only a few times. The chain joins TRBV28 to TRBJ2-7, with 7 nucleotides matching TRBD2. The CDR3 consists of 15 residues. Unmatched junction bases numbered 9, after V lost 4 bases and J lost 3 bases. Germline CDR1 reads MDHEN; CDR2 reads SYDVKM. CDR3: CASSSPSGTNYEQYF. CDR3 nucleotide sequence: TGTGCCAGCAGTTCCCCTAGCGGTACTAACTACGAGCAGTACTTC.

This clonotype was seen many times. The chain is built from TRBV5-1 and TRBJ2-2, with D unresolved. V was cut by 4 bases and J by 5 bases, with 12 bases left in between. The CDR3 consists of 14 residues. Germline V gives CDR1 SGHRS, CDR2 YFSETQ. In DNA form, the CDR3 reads TGCGCCAGCAGCCCCCTTTACGATACCGGGGAGCTGTTTTTT. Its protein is CASSPLYDTGELFF.

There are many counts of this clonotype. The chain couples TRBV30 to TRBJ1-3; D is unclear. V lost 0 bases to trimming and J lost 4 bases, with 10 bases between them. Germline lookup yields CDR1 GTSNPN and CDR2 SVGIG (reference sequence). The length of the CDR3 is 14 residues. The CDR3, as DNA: TGTGCCTGGAGTGTACAGACGGGAGGAAACACCATATATTTT. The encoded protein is CAWSVQTGGNTIYF. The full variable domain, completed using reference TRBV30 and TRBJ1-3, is SQTIHQWPATLVQPVGSPLSLECTVEGTSNPNLYWYRQAAGRGLQLLFYSVGIGQISSEVPQNLSASRPQDRQFILSSKKLLLSDSGFYLCAWSVQTGGNTIYFGEGSWLTVV.

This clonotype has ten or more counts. The CDR3 coding sequence is TGCAGCGTTGTCGGGAGGGGCCAAGAGACCCAGTACTTC. It encodes CSVVGRGQETQYF. This chain uses TRBV29-1 with TRBJ2-5, with 8 bases matching TRBD2. V shed 4 bases, J shed 1 base, and the junction held 2 bases outside the gene matches. CDR3 size: 13 residues. Germline CDR1 reads SQVTM; CDR2 reads ANQGSEA.

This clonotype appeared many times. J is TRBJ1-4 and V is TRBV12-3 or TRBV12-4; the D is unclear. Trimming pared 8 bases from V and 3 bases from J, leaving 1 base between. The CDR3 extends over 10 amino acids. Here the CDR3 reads CASANEKLFF. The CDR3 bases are TGTGCCAGCGCTAATGAAAAACTGTTTTTT.

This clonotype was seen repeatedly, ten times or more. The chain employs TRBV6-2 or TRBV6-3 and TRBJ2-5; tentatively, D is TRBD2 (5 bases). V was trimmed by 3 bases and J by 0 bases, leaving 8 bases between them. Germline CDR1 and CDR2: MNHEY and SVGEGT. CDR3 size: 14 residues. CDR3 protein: CASSYGGYQETQYF. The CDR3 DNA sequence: TGTGCCAGCAGTTATGGCGGGTACCAAGAGACCCAGTACTTC.

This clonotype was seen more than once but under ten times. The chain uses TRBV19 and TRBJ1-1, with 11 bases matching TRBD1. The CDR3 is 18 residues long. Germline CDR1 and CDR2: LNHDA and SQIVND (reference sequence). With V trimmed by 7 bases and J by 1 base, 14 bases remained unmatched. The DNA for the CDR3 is TGTGCCAGTACTCATCGGAGGCGGACAGGGGGCGAGAACACTGAAGCTTTCTTT. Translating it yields CASTHRRRTGGENTEAFF.

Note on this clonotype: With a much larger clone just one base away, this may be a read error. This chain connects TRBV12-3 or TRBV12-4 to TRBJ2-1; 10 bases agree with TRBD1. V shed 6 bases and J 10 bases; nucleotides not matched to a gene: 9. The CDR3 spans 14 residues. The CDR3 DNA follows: TGTGCCAGCAGGAAGGGACAGGGGTTCTACGAGCAGTTCTTC. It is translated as CASRKGQGFYEQFF.

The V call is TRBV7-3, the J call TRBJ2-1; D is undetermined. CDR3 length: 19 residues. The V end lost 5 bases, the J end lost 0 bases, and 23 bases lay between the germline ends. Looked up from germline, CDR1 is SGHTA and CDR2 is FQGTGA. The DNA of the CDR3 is TGTGCCAGCAGCCCCTATCGTTTGGGTCTAGAATGCTCCTACAATGAGCAGTTCTTC. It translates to CASSPYRLGLECSYNEQFF.

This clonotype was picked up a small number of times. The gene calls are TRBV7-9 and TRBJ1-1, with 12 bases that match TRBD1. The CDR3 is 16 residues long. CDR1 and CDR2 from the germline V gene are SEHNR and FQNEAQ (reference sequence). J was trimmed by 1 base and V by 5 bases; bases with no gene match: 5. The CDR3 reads CASSAGQGAGNTEAFF. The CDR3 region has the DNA TGTGCCAGCAGCGCGGGACAGGGGGCCGGGAACACTGAAGCTTTCTTT. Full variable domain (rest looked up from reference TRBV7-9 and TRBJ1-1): DTGVSQNPRHKITKRGQNVTFRCDPISEHNRLYWYRQTLGQGPEFLTYFQNEAQLEKSRLLSDRFSAERPKGSFSTLEIQRTEQGDSAMYLCASSAGQGAGNTEAFFGQGTRLTVV.